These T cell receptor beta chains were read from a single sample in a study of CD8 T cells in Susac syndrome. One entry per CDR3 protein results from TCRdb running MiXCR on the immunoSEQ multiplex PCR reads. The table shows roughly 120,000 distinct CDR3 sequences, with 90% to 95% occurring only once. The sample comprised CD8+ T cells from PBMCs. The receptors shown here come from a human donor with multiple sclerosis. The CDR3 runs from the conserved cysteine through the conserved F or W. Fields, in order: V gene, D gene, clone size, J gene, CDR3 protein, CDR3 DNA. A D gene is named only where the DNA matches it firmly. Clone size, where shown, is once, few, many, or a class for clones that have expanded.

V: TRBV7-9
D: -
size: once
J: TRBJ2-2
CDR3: CASSLLFDNTGELFF
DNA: TGTGCCAGCAGCTTACTCTTTGACAACACCGGGGAGCTGTTTTTT

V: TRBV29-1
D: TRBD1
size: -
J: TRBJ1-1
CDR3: CSVAGKDRSVNTEAFF
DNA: TGCAGCGTTGCCGGTAAGGACAGGTCTGTGAACACTGAAGCTTTCTTT

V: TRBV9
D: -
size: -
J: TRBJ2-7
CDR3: CASSVSRLAYEQYF
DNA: TGTGCCAGCAGCGTAAGTCGCCTAGCCTACGAGCAGTACTTC

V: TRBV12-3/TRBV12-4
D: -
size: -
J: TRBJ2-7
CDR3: CASSLRVSWEQYF
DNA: TGTGCCAGCAGTTTACGTGTGAGCTGGGAGCAGTACTTC

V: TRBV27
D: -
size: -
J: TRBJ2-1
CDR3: CASSLNGDEQFF
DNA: TGTGCCAGCAGTCTCAACGGCGATGAGCAGTTCTTC

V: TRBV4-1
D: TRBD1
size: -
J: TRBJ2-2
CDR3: CASSPRKGQSGELFF
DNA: TGCGCCAGCAGCCCCCGGAAGGGACAGTCCGGGGAGCTGTTTTTT

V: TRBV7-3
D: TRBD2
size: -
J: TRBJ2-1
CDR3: CASSLSGGGRIDEQFF
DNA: TGTGCCAGCAGCTTATCAGGTGGCGGGAGGATCGATGAGCAGTTCTTC

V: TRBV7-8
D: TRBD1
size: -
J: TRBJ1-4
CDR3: CASSLVRTGANEKLFF
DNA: TGTGCCAGCAGCTTAGTCCGGACAGGAGCAAATGAAAAACTGTTTTTT

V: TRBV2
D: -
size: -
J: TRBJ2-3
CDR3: CASSVSAWTDTQYF
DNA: TGTGCCAGCAGTGTCTCTGCCTGGACAGATACGCAGTATTTT

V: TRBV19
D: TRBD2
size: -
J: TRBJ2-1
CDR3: CASSIAAGREGNEQFF
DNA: TGTGCCAGTAGTATAGCGGCAGGACGGGAGGGCAATGAGCAGTTCTTC

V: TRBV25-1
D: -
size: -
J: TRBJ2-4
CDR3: CASSPVGGNIQYF
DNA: TGTGCCAGCAGCCCAGTAGGCGGAAACATTCAGTACTTC

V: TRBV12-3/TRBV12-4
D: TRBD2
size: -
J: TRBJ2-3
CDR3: CASSPRTSGRDTQYF
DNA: TGTGCCAGCAGTCCCCGGACTAGCGGGAGAGATACGCAGTATTTT

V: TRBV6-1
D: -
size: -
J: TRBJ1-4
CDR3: CASSSQGFGEKLFF
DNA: TGTGCCAGCAGCTCCCAAGGGTTCGGGGAAAAACTGTTTTTT

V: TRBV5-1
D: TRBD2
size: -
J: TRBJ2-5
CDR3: CASSLTSGLQETQYF
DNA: TGCGCCAGCAGCTTAACTAGCGGACTCCAAGAGACCCAGTACTTC

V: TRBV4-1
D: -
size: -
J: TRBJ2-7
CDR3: CASSQARYEQYF
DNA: TGCGCCAGCAGCCAAGCCCGCTACGAGCAGTACTTC

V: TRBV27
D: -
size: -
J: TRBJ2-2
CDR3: CASSEAVRASGELFF
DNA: TGTGCCAGCAGTGAAGCGGTGCGGGCTTCCGGGGAGCTGTTTTTT

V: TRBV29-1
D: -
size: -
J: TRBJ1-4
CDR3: CSVELTGGLEKLFF
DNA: TGCAGCGTTGAGTTGACAGGTGGCCTTGAAAAACTGTTTTTT

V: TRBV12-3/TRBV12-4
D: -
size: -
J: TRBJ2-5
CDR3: CASSLRGRQETQYF
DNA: TGTGCCAGCAGTTTGAGGGGTCGGCAAGAGACCCAGTACTTC

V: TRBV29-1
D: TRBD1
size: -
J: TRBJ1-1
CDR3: CSVEDRDRAAEAFF
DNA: TGCAGCGTTGAAGACCGGGACAGGGCGGCTGAAGCTTTCTTT

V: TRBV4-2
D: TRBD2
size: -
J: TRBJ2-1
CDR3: CASRPGLAGGRHEQFF
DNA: TGTGCCAGCAGACCCGGACTAGCGGGAGGGAGGCATGAGCAGTTCTTC

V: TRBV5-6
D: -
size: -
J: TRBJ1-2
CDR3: CASSLAQNFNYGYTF
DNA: TGTGCCAGCAGCTTGGCACAGAATTTTAACTATGGCTACACCTTC

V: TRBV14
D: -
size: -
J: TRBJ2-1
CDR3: CASSQTLSGTPRDEQFF
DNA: TGTGCCAGCAGCCAAACTTTGTCCGGGACTCCCCGGGATGAGCAGTTCTTC

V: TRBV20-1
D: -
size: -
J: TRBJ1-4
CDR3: CSATPDPGNEKLFF
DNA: TGCAGTGCGACCCCCGACCCGGGCAATGAAAAACTGTTTTTT

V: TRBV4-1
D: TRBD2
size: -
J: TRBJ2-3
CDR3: CASSHLAGVSTDTQYF
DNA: TGCGCCAGCAGCCACTTAGCGGGAGTTAGCACAGATACGCAGTATTTT

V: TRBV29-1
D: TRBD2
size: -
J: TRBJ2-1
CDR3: CSVGASGGLGEQFF
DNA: TGCAGCGTTGGGGCTAGCGGGGGCCTGGGGGAGCAGTTCTTC

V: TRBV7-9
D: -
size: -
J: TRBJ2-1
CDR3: CASSSGILDEQFF
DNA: TGTGCCAGCAGCTCCGGGATCCTCGATGAGCAGTTCTTC

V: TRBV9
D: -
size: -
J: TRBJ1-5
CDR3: CASSVWGNQPQHF
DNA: TGTGCCAGCAGCGTATGGGGTAATCAGCCCCAGCATTTT

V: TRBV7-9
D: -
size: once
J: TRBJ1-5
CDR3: CASSHQGEGQPQHF
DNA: TGTGCCAGCAGCCACCAAGGAGAGGGACAGCCCCAGCATTTT

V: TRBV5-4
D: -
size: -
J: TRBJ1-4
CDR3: CASSLGPVWEGNEKLFF
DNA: TGTGCCAGCAGCTTGGGCCCCGTCTGGGAGGGTAATGAAAAACTGTTTTTT

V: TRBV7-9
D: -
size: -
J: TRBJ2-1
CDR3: CASSHLSWEQFF
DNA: TGTGCCAGCAGCCACCTTTCGTGGGAGCAGTTCTTC

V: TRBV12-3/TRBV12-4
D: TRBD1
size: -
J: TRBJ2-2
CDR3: CASSRDRANTGELFF
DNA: TGTGCCAGCAGTCGGGACAGGGCTAACACCGGGGAGCTGTTTTTT

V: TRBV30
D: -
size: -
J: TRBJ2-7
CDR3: CAWNAGRIGLGGYEQYF
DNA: TGTGCCTGGAACGCGGGGAGGATTGGATTAGGAGGCTACGAGCAGTACTTC

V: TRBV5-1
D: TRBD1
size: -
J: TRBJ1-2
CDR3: CASSFSTGGDGYTF
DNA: TGCGCCAGCAGCTTTTCGACAGGGGGAGATGGCTACACCTTC

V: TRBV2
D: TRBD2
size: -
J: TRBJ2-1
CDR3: CASREASGSYEQFF
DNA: TGTGCCAGCAGGGAGGCTAGCGGGAGTTATGAGCAGTTCTTC

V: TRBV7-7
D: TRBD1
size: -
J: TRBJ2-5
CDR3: CASSLGPDRGEVETQYF
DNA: TGTGCTAGCAGCTTAGGTCCGGACAGGGGAGAGGTAGAGACCCAGTACTTC

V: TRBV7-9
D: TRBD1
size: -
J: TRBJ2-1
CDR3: CASSLAEGRGRNEQFF
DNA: TGTGCCAGCAGCTTAGCGGAAGGCAGGGGGCGGAATGAGCAGTTCTTC

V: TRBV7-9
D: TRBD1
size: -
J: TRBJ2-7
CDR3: CASSWTGMNYEQYF
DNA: TGTGCCAGCAGCTGGACAGGGATGAACTACGAGCAGTACTTC

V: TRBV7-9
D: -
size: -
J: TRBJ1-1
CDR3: CASAKNTEAFF
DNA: TGTGCCAGCGCGAAGAACACTGAAGCTTTCTTT

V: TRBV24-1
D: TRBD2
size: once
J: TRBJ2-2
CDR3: CATSDPRTSETTGELFF
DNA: TGTGCCACCAGTGATCCTCGGACTAGCGAGACCACCGGGGAGCTGTTTTTT

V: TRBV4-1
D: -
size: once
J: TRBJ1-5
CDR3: CASSQWGGTSLLNQPQHF
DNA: TGCGCCAGCAGCCAATGGGGCGGGACGAGCCTACTCAATCAGCCCCAGCATTTT